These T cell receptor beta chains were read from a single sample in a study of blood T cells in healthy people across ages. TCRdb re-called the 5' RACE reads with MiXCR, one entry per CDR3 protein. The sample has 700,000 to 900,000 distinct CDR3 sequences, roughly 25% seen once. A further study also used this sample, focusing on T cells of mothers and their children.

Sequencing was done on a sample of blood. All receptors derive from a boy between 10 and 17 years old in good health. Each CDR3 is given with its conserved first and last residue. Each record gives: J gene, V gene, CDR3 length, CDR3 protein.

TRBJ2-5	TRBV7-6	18	CASSLAPGGGVGQETQYF
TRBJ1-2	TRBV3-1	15	CASSPIDRGIDGYTF
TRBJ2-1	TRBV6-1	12	CATDSTYNEQFF
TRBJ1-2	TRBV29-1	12	CSVYWLYHGYTF
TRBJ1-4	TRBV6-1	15	CASSDKGQGREKLFF
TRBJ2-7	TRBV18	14	CASSPGRQNYEQYF
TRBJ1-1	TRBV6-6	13	CASSSGADTEAFF
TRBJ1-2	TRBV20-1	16	CSATSSDREVYYGYTF
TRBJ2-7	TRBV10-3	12	CAISPTGSEQYF
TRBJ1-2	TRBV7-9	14	CASSWGGQGSGYTF
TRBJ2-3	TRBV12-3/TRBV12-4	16	CASSLSAGISTDTQYF
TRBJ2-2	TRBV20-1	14	CSARGGGGTGELFF
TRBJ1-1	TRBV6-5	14	CASRRQGRDTEAFF
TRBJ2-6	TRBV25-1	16	CASTRDRGSGANVLIF
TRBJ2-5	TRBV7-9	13	CASSPSSRETQYF
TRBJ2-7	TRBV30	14	CAHDNGREQSEQYF
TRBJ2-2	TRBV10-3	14	CAISPGGDTGELFF
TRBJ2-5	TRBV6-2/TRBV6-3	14	CASSPHLGREAQYF
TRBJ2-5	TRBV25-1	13	CASSEYSPETQYF
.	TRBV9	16	CASSVGSGRAGNEQFF
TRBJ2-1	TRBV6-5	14	CASSYRRTYNEQFF
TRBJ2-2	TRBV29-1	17	CSVEDGTRRTYTGELFF
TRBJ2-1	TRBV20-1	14	CRAGDVTSGAEQFF
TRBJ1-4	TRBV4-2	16	CASSQDTGGRGGKLFF
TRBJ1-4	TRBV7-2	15	CASSLARAPNEKLFF
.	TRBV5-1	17	CASSSSLGQRGSFEQYF
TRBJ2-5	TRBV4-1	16	CASSQETRGRAETQYF
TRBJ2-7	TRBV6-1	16	CASSEMGGAGFYEQYF
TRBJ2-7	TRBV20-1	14	CSASIWKGRNEQYF
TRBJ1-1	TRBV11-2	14	CASSLGNRGRRAFF
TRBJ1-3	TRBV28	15	CASSLSTVPGNTIYF
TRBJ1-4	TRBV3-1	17	CASSKDRAMPSKEKLFF
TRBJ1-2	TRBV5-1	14	CASSLGGGSKGYTF
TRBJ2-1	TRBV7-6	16	CASSWALAGESNEQFF
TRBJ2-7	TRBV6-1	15	CASSVGRGVSYEQYF
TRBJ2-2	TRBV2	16	CASSPLTGGATGELFF
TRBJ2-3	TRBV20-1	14	CSANLAGAGDTQYF
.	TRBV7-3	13	CASSSRGRNEQFF
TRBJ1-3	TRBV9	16	CANSADGPLVGNTIYF
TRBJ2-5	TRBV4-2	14	CASSQGGLRETQYF
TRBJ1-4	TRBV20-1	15	CSARRQFGTNEKLFF
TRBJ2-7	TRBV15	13	CATSRESVHEQYF
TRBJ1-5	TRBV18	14	CASPGYGGNQPQHF
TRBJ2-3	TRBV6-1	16	CASSDRQGGRADTQYF
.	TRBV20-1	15	CSARDRGTALDEQFF
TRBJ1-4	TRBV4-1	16	CASGYVGGGTNEKLFF
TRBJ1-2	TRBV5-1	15	CASSLAGRAEYGYTF
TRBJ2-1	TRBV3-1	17	CASRQTPGREVYNEQFF
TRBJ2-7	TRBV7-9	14	CASSLSRGSYEQYF